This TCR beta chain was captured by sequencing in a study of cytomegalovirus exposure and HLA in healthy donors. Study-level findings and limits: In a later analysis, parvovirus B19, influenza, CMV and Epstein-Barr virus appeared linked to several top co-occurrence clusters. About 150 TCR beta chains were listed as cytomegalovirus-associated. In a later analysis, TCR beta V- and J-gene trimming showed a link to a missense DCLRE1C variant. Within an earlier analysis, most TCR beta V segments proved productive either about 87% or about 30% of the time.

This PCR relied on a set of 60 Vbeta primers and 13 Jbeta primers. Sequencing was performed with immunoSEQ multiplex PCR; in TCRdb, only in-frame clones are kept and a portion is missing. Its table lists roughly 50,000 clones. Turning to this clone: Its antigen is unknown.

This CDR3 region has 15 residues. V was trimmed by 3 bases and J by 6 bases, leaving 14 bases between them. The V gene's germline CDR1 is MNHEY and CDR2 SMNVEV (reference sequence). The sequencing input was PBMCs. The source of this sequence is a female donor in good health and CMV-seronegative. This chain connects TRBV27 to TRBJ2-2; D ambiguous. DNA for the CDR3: TGTGCCAGCAGTTTTACGGGTTTGCTCGCCGGGGAGCTGTTTTTT. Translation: CASSFTGLLAGELFF.